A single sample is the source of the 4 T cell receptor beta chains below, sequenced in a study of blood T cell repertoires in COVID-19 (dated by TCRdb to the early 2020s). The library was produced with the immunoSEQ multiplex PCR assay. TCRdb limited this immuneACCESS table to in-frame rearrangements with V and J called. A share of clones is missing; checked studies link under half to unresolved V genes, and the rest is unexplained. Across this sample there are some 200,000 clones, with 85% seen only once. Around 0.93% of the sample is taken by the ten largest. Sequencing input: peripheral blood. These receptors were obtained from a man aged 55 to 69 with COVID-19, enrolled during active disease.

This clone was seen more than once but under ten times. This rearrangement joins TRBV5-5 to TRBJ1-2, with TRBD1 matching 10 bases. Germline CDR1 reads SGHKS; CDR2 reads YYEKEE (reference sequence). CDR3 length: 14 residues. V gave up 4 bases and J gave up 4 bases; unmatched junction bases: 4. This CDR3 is CASSTGQGIYGYTF. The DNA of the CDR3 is TGTGCCAGCAGCACGGGACAGGGGATCTATGGCTACACCTTC.

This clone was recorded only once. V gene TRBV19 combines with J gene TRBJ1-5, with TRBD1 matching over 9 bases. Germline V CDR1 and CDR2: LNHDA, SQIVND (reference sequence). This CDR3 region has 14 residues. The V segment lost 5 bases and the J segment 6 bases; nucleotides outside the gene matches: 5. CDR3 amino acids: CASSHRGQSQPQHF. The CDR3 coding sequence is TGTGCCAGTAGTCACAGGGGGCAAAGTCAGCCCCAGCATTTT.

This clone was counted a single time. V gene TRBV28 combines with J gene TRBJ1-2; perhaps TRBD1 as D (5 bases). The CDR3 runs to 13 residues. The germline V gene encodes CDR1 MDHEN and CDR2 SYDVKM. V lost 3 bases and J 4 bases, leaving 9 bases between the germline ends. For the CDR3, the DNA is TGTGCCAGCAGTTTGGCAGGGTTCTATGGCTACACCTTC. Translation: CASSLAGFYGYTF.

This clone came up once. The CDR3: CASSLGRAVGELFF. CDR3 in DNA: TGTGCCAGCAGCTTGGGCAGGGCGGTCGGGGAGCTGTTTTTT. V is TRBV5-6 and J is TRBJ2-2; weak D call: TRBD1 (5 bases). Trimming removed 0 bases at V and 7 bases at J, with 10 bases between. The CDR3 runs to 14 residues. The germline gives CDR1 SGHDT, CDR2 YYEEEE.